This T cell receptor beta chain appears in the sequencing data of a study of blood T cell repertoires in COVID-19. As for the study in general: Samples taken during acute and convalescent COVID-19 were collected in the United States, Italy and Spain. Sources were T cells, B-cell-depleted T cells, or PBMCs; the material itself was cDNA or gDNA.

The CDR3 sequence is 18 residues long. This clone has a handful of counts. Authors' data handling: Counts of nucleated cells, estimated from reference gene primer amplification, were obtained. TCRdb's table, derived via immunoSEQ multiplex PCR, lists solely in-frame clones and lacks some. V, J and clone size reflect that table, while D and trimming were determined from the DNA. The table shows roughly 78,000 clones, with 80% to 90% occurring only once. This chain uses TRBV21-1 with TRBJ1-5; the table's D call TRBD1 went unverified against the DNA. TRBV21-1 is annotated as a pseudogene. The source of this sequence is a man aged 55 to 69 with acute or convalescent COVID-19. The sequenced material came from peripheral blood. The CDR3 here is CANNRDRDRHGSNQPQHF. The CDR3 coding sequence is TGTGCCAATAACCGGGACAGGGATAGGCACGGAAGCAATCAGCCCCAGCATTTT.